The present entry profiles one TCR beta chain with its context. Its matching antigen is unknown. Unsorted samples drew genomic DNA from 85 million to 90 million PBMCs. This record belongs to a study of shared clonotypes between healthy human individuals. Notes on the study in general: Clonotype sharing among donors was expected to depend on sequencing depth.

Sequencing was performed with immunoSEQ multiplex PCR; in TCRdb, only in-frame clones are kept and a portion is missing. This table has about half a million clones, around 79% appearing once. Material for sequencing was PBMCs. The TCR sequence derives from a woman in her thirties or forties in good health. Some clones in this sample may be carry-over from other donors' samples.

The CDR3 bases are TGTGCCAGCAGTCCTAGGGGAAGGGACACTGAAGCTTTCTTT. Its protein product is CASSPRGRDTEAFF. This chain joins TRBV27 and TRBJ1-1, with TRBD1 as a possible D gene (5 bases). Germline loops: CDR1 MNHEY, CDR2 SMNVEV (reference sequence). Trimming cost V 5 bases and J 3 bases, with 13 bases left between them. The CDR3 sequence is 14 residues long.